This T cell receptor beta chain originates from a study of cytomegalovirus exposure and HLA in healthy donors. PCR was performed using 60 Vbeta and 13 Jbeta primers. Using immunoSEQ multiplex PCR, the repertoire was profiled, and TCRdb retains in-frame clones only, with some absent. The sample lists some 65,000 clones, around 62% occurring once. Overall study results and limits: A later analysis reported that several of the most significant clusters appeared to be linked to common viral pathogens, among them Epstein-Barr virus. The CMV antigen specificity of a few CMV-associated chains was confirmed through in vitro analysis.

The CDR3 totals 16 residues. The V segment lost 6 bases and the J segment 0 bases; nucleotides outside the gene matches: 11. Germline CDR1 is SGHTA and CDR2 is FQGNSA. On this clone itself: No antigen is known for it.

The sample taken for sequencing was PBMCs. The chain joins TRBV7-2 to TRBJ2-7; 7 bases align to TRBD1. The TCR originated in a man aged 25-45 years in good health and CMV-seronegative. CDR3 loop: CASRIYRDRSSYEQYF. Written as DNA, the CDR3 is TGTGCCAGCAGAATCTACCGGGACAGAAGCTCCTACGAGCAGTACTTC.